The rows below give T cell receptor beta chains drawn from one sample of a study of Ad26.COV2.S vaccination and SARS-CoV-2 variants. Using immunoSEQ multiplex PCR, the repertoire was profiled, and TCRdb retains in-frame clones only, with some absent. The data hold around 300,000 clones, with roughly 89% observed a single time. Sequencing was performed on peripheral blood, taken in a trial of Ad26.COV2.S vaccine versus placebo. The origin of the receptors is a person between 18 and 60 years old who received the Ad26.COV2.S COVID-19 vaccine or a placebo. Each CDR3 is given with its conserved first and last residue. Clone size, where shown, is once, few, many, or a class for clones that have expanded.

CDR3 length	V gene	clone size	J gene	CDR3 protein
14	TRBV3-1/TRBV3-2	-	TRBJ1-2	CASSQALTGAGYTF
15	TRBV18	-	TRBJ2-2	CASSPNQGDTGELFF
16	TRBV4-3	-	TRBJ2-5	CASSQDVSTGRETQYF
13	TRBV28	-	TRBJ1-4	CATQDGTNEKLFF
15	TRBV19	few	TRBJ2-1	CASSIDRSGYNEQFF
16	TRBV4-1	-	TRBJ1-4	CASSLRPGQPNEKLFF
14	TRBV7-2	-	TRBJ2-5	CASSLAGAQETQYF
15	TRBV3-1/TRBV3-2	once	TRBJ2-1	CASSLRDRVSNEQFF
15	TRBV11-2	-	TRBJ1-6	CASSFAPENNSPLHF
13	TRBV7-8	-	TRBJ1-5	CASSFIGDQPQHF
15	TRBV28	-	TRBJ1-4	CASSLGGGGDEKLFF
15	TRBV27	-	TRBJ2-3	CASSLWASGSDTQYF
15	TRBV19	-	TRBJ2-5	CASSIRDSQQETQYF
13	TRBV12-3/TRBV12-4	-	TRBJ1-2	CASSLDINYGYTF
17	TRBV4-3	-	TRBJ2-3	CASSQYPSGGADRTQYF
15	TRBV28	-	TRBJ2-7	CASSLLSGRTYEQYF